The next 22 T cell receptor beta chains were all read from a single sample in a study of blood T cell repertoires in COVID-19. Clones were read by immunoSEQ multiplex PCR, and TCRdb kept only the in-frame ones, dropping some. The data contain over 200,000 clones, about 90% of them singletons. The sample was peripheral blood. The receptors originated from a middle-aged man with active or convalescent COVID-19.

The chain combines TRBV27 with TRBJ2-7; possible D gene TRBD2, 6 bases. With 0 bases removed from V and 2 bases from J, the gap between germline ends came to 11 bases. CDR3 length equals 15 residues. CDR1 and CDR2 (germline): MNHEY, SMNVEV (reference sequence). CDR3 bases: TGTGCCAGCAGTTTATCGGGGGGACCGGCCTACGAGCAGTACTTC. Translation gives CASSLSGGPAYEQYF.

This rearrangement joins TRBV28 to TRBJ1-4, with D unclear. Trimming took off 5 bases at V and 10 bases at J, with 20 bases between the two ends. Germline CDR1 is MDHEN and CDR2 is SYDVKM. CDR3 size: 15 residues. CDR3 nucleotides: TGTGCCAGCAGTGTTACCGGGCCCGGGAGTAGAAAACTGTTTTTT. Protein: CASSVTGPGSRKLFF.

V is TRBV5-1 and J is TRBJ1-6, with 7 bases lining up with TRBD1. V lost 1 base and J lost 7; bases outside the gene matches: 8. Germline assignment: CDR1 SGHRS and CDR2 YFSETQ. This CDR3 is built from 16 residues. This CDR3 is CASSLTLTGPNSPLHF. The CDR3 bases are TGCGCCAGCAGCTTGACGCTGACAGGGCCCAATTCACCCCTCCACTTT. Combining the CDR3 with reference TRBV5-1 and TRBJ1-6 gives the whole variable domain KAGVTQTPRYLIKTRGQQVTLSCSPISGHRSVSWYQQTPGQGLQFLFEYFSETQRNKGNFPGRFSGRQFSNSRSEMNVSTLELGDSALYLCASSLTLTGPNSPLHFGNGTRLTVT.

The chain recombines TRBV7-2 with TRBJ1-2; unclear D gene. The CDR3 spans 13 residues. Trimming took off 4 bases at V and 0 bases at J, with 6 bases between the two ends. Germline V gene lookup returns CDR1 SGHTA and CDR2 FQGNSA. CDR3 sequence: CASSYRANYGYTF. CDR3 bases: TGTGCCAGCAGCTACCGGGCTAACTATGGCTACACCTTC.

In its sample, this clone was seen a few times. The chain combines TRBV6-5 with TRBJ1-2, with a possible D match to TRBD1 (5 bases). CDR3 size: 15 residues. The V end was cut by 0 bases, the J end by 3 bases, with 11 bases between. Per the germline V gene, CDR1 is MNHEY and CDR2 is SVGAGI. For the CDR3, the DNA is TGTGCCAGCAGTTACTCGGGGGGTATCGACTATGGCTACACCTTC. Translating it yields CASSYSGGIDYGYTF.

The V call is TRBV28, the J call TRBJ2-7; TRBD1 is a possible D gene (5 bases). The length of the CDR3 is 14 residues. V gave up 2 bases and J gave up 7 bases, with 15 bases separating them. Germline V gene lookup returns CDR1 MDHEN and CDR2 SYDVKM. CDR3 in DNA: TGTGCCAGCAGTTTAAACCCGGTACCAGGGGAGCAGTACTTC. Translation: CASSLNPVPGEQYF.

A single count supports this clone. The chain uses TRBV18 and TRBJ2-3, with 10 bases aligning to TRBD1. The germline gives CDR1 KGHSH, CDR2 LQKENI. The CDR3 has 17 residues. The V and J ends lost 1 base and 0 bases, in that order; junction bases with no gene match: 4. This CDR3 is CASSPLGTGASTDTQYF. The DNA of the CDR3 is TGTGCCAGCTCACCACTTGGGACAGGGGCTAGCACAGATACGCAGTATTTT.

The chain recombines TRBV2 with TRBJ1-5, with D possibly TRBD1 on 5 matching bases. The CDR3 consists of 15 residues. Germline values: CDR1 SNHLY, CDR2 FYNNEI. V dropped 6 bases and J dropped 0 bases, with 12 bases sitting between them. CDR3 protein: CASRREDISNQPQHF. The CDR3 nucleotides are TGTGCCAGCAGGAGGGAGGACATTAGCAATCAGCCCCAGCATTTT.

This rearrangement joins TRBV5-6 to TRBJ1-2; 7 bases line up with TRBD1. The junction had 16 bases not matched to a gene; V was cut back by 1 base and J by 1 base. The germline gives CDR1 SGHDT, CDR2 YYEEEE. The CDR3 is 19 residues long. As DNA, the CDR3 is TGTGCCAGCAGCTTGTCGGCCAGGGGGAACGTGGAAGGTAACTATGGCTACACCTTC. Translating it yields CASSLSARGNVEGNYGYTF.

The J gene is TRBJ2-1, the V gene TRBV18; D is possibly TRBD2 (7 bases). CDR3 length equals 18 residues. The V gene's germline CDR1 is KGHSH and CDR2 LQKENI. Deletions cut 9 bases from V and 3 bases from J, with 27 bases between. The CDR3 here is CASTSAAFGGANYNEQFF. CDR3 DNA sequence: TGTGCCAGTACCTCCGCTGCCTTTGGGGGGGCCAACTACAATGAGCAGTTCTTC.

The rearrangement uses TRBV29-1 and TRBJ2-2; D unclear. Germline V CDR1 and CDR2: SQVTM, ANQGSEA. V lost 3 bases and J lost 1, with 3 bases in between. The CDR3 sequence is 12 residues long. Here the CDR3 reads CSVDGNTGELFF. CDR3 in DNA: TGCAGCGTTGACGGGAACACCGGGGAGCTGTTTTTT.

This clone was found once. This chain links TRBV7-8 with TRBJ2-1; 10 bases agree with TRBD2. The germline gives CDR1 SGHVS, CDR2 FQNEAQ. With 5 bases clipped from V and 1 base from J, the junction kept 8 bases outside the gene matches. This CDR3 has 17 residues. CDR3: CASSRVSGGSSYNEQFF. Here the CDR3 DNA reads TGTGCCAGCAGCCGAGTTAGCGGGGGGTCGTCCTACAATGAGCAGTTCTTC.

This chain joins TRBV3-1 (or the pseudogene TRBV3-2) and TRBJ2-2; D gene ambiguous. Germline V gene data show CDR1 as LGHDT and CDR2 as YNNKEL (reference sequence). The CDR3 is 16 residues long. V shed 8 bases and J shed 4 bases, with 20 bases lying between them. CDR3 amino acids: CASSYLHSRGTGELFF. DNA for the CDR3: TGTGCCAGCTCTTACCTCCACTCTCGAGGCACCGGGGAGCTGTTTTTT.

This chain connects TRBV5-1 to TRBJ2-5; 7 bases map to TRBD2. V shed 6 bases, J shed 4 bases, and the junction held 9 bases outside the gene matches. This CDR3 contains 14 residues. The germline CDR1 and CDR2 sequences are SGHRS and YFSETQ. The CDR3 here is CASTASASGETQYF. The DNA of the CDR3 is TGCGCCAGCACTGCTTCCGCTAGCGGAGAGACCCAGTACTTC.

This sequence joins TRBV28 and TRBJ2-5, with 9 bases that match TRBD2. This CDR3 is built from 16 residues. Per germline, CDR1 MDHEN and CDR2 SYDVKM. The V and J ends lost 4 bases and 4 bases, in that order; junction bases with no gene match: 10. CDR3 region: CASSSFRGLAGETQYF. DNA for the CDR3: TGTGCCAGCAGTTCATTCCGGGGACTAGCAGGAGAGACCCAGTACTTC.

This sequence joins TRBV5-1 and TRBJ1-5; D is undetermined. Germline V lookup: CDR1 SGHRS, CDR2 YFSETQ. Trimming took 0 bases from V and 2 from J, leaving 9 bases between them. The CDR3 is made up of 15 amino acids. CDR3 DNA sequence: TGCGCCAGCAGCTTGGGAGGGTCGGGCAATCAGCCCCAGCATTTT. Translated: CASSLGGSGNQPQHF.

Written as DNA, the CDR3 is TGTGCCTGGAGTCTTTACGGACAGGGAGGGAACGAGCAGTACTTC. It translates to CAWSLYGQGGNEQYF. The chain couples TRBV30 to TRBJ2-7, with D possibly matching TRBD1 (8 bases). Trimming left V 2 bases short and J 5 bases short, with 19 bases between. The CDR3 contains 15 residues. Germline values: CDR1 GTSNPN, CDR2 SVGIG (reference sequence). Based on the CDR3 plus reference TRBV30 and TRBJ2-7, the full variable domain is SQTIHQWPATLVQPVGSPLSLECTVEGTSNPNLYWYRQAAGRGLQLLFYSVGIGQISSEVPQNLSASRPQDRQFILSSKKLLLSDSGFYLCAWSLYGQGGNEQYFGPGTRLTVT.

This clone came up a few times. The chain is built from TRBV25-1 and TRBJ1-5, with unresolved D. CDR1 is MGHDK and CDR2 is SYGVNS in the germline V gene. Trimming removed 8 bases at V and 4 bases at J, with 9 bases between. There are 12 residues in the CDR3. The CDR3 reads CASQIQNQPQHF. The CDR3 region has the DNA TGTGCCAGCCAAATCCAAAATCAGCCCCAGCATTTT.

This chain joins TRBV5-4 and TRBJ2-7, with TRBD2 matching 10 bases. Germline V lookup: CDR1 SGHNT, CDR2 YYREEE (reference sequence). This CDR3 contains 14 residues. After removal of 5 bases from V and 4 bases from J, the junction contained 6 bases not matched to a gene. The CDR3 coding sequence is TGTGCCAGCAGTGTAGCGGGGGGAGGATACGAGCAGTACTTC. Translated: CASSVAGGGYEQYF.

The chain couples TRBV28 to TRBJ1-5; the D gene is possibly TRBD1 (5 bases). The CDR3 totals 15 residues. Germline loops: CDR1 MDHEN, CDR2 SYDVKM. The ends were cut back, 7 bases at V and 1 base at J, with 14 bases in the middle. Written as DNA, the CDR3 is TGTGCCAGCACCACCCGACAGTGGAGCAATCAGCCCCAGCATTTT. Amino acid sequence: CASTTRQWSNQPQHF.

The chain employs TRBV3-1 (or the pseudogene TRBV3-2) and TRBJ1-4; D is uncertain. CDR3 length: 15 amino acids. The V end was cut by 3 bases, the J end by 5 bases, with 13 bases between. Germline CDR1 is LGHDT and CDR2 is YNNKEL (reference sequence). CDR3 DNA sequence: TGTGCCAGCAGCCATGAGTCCCGGGAAAATGAAAAACTGTTTTTT. It is translated as CASSHESRENEKLFF.

This clone has just a few counts. Other DNA sequences in this sample translate to the same CDR3. V gene TRBV5-6 combines with J gene TRBJ1-2; a weak D match, TRBD1 (6 bases). The CDR3 loop spans 13 amino acids. The V and J ends lost 2 bases and 6 bases respectively, with 11 bases between them. The germline V gene has CDR1 SGHDT and CDR2 YYEEEE. The CDR3 protein is CASSFPQGDGYTF. The DNA of the CDR3 is TGTGCCAGCAGCTTTCCACAGGGAGATGGCTACACCTTC.